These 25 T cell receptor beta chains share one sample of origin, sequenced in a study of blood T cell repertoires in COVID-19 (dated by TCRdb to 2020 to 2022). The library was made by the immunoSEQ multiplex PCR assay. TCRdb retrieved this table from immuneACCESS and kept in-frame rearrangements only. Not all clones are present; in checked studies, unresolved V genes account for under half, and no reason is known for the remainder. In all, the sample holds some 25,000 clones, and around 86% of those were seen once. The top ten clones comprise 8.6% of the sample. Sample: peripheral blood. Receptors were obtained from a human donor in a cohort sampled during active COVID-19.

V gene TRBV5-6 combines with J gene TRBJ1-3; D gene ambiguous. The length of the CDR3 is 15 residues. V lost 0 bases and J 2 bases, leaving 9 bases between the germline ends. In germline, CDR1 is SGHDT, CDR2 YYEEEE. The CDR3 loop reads CASSLGAFTGNTIYF. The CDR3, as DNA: TGTGCCAGCAGCTTGGGAGCCTTTACTGGAAACACCATATATTTT. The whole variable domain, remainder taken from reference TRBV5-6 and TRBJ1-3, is DAGVTQSPTHLIKTRGQQVTLRCSPKSGHDTVSWYQQALGQGPQFIFQYYEEEERQRGNFPDRFSGHQFPNYSSELNVNALLLGDSALYLCASSLGAFTGNTIYFGEGSWLTVV.

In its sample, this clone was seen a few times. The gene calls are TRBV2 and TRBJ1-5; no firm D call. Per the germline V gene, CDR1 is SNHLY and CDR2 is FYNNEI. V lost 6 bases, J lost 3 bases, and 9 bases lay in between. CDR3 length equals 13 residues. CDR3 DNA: TGTGCCAGCAGGCCACACGCCAATCAGCCCCAGCATTTT. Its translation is CASRPHANQPQHF.

As DNA, the CDR3 is TGTGCCAGCAGCGTGGGGTTTGCAGGGGGTTCACCCCTCCACTTT. Encoded protein: CASSVGFAGGSPLHF. The V and J genes are TRBV11-3 and TRBJ1-6; TRBD1 matches at 7 bases. Per the germline V gene, CDR1 is SGHNT and CDR2 is YENEEA. With 5 bases clipped from V and 9 bases from J, the junction kept 10 bases outside the gene matches. The CDR3 runs 15 residues.

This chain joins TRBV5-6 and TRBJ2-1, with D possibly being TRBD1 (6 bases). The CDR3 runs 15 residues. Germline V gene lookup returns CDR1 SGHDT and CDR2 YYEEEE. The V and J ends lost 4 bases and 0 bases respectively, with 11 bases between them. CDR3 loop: CASSVGQSSYNEQFF. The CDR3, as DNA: TGTGCCAGCAGCGTAGGACAGAGCTCCTACAATGAGCAGTTCTTC. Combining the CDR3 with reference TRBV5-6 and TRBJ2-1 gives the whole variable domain DAGVTQSPTHLIKTRGQQVTLRCSPKSGHDTVSWYQQALGQGPQFIFQYYEEEERQRGNFPDRFSGHQFPNYSSELNVNALLLGDSALYLCASSVGQSSYNEQFFGPGTRLTVL.

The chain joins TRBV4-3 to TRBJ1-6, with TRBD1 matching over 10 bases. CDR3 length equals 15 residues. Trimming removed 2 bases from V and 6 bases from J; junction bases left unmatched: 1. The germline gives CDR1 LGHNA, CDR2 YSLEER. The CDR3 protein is CASSQRDRGNSPLHF. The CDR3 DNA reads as TGCGCCAGCAGCCAACGGGACAGGGGTAATTCACCCCTCCACTTT.

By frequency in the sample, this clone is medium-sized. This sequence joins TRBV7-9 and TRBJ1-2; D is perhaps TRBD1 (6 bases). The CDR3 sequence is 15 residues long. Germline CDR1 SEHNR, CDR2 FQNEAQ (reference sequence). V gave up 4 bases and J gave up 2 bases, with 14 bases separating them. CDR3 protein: CASSSRTAMNYGYTF. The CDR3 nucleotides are TGTGCCAGCAGCTCAAGGACAGCGATGAACTATGGCTACACCTTC.

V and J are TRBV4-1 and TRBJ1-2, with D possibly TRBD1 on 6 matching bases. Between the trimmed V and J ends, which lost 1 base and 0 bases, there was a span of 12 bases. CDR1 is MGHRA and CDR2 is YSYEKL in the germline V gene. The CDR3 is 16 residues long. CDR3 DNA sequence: TGCGCCAGCAGCCAAGCGGGCACAGGGTCTAACTATGGCTACACCTTC. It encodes CASSQAGTGSNYGYTF.

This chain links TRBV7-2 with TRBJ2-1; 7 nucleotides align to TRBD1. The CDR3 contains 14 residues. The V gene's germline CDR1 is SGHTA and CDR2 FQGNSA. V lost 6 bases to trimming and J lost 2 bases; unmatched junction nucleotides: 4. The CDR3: CASRQQGPYNEQFF. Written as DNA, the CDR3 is TGTGCCAGCAGACAACAGGGGCCCTACAATGAGCAGTTCTTC.

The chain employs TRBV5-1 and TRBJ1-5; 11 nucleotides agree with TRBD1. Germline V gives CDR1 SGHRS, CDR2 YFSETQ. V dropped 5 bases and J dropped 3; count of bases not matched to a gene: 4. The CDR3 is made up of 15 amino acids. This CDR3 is CASSSGQGDNQPQHF. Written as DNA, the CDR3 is TGCGCCAGCAGTTCGGGACAGGGGGACAATCAGCCCCAGCATTTT.

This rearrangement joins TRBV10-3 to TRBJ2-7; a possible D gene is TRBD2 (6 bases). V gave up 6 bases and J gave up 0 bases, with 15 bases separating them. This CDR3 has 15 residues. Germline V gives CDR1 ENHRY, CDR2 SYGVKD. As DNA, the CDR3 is TGTGCCATCAGCCGCTGGAGGCGGGACTCCTACGAGCAGTACTTC. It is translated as CAISRWRRDSYEQYF.

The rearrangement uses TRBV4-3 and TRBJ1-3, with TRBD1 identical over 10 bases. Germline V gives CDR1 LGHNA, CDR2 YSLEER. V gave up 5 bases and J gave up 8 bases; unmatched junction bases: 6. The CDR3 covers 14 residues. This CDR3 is CASSNDRGQDTIYF. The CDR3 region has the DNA TGCGCCAGCAGCAACGACAGGGGGCAAGACACCATATATTTT.

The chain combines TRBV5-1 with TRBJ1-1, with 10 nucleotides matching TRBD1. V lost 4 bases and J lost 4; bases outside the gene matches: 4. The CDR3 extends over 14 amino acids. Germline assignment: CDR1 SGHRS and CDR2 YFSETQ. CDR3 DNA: TGCGCCAGCAGCACCAGGACAGGGGGCACTGAAGCTTTCTTT. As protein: CASSTRTGGTEAFF.

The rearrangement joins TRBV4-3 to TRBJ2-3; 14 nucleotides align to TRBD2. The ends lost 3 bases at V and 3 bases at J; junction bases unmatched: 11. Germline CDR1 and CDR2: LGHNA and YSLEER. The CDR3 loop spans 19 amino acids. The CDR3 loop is CASSHIPGTSGSETDTQYF. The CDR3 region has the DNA TGCGCCAGCAGCCACATCCCGGGGACTAGCGGGAGCGAAACAGATACGCAGTATTTT.

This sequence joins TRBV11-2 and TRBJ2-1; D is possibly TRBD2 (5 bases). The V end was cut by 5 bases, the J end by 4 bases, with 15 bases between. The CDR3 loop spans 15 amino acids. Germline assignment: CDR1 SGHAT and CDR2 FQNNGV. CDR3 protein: CASSTSGTKYNEQFF. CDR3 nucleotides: TGTGCCAGCAGCACCTCGGGAACAAAGTACAATGAGCAGTTCTTC.

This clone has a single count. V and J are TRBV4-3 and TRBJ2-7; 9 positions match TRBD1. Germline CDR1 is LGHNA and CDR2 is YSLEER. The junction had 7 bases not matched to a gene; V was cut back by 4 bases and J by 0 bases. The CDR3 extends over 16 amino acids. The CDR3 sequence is CASSLFETGGSYEQYF. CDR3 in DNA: TGCGCCAGCAGCCTCTTTGAGACAGGGGGCTCCTACGAGCAGTACTTC.

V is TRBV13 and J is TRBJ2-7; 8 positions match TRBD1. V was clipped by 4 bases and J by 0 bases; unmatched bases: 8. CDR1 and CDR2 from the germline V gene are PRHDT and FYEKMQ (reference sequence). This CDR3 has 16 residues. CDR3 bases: TGTGCCAGCAGCTCCTACAGGGGGGATAGCTCCTACGAGCAGTACTTC. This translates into CASSSYRGDSSYEQYF.

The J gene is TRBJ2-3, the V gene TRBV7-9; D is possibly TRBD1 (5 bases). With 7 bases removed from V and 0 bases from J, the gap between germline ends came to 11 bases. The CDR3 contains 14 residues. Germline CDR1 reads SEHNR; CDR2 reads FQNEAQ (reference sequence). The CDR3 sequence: CASTQQGSTDTQYF. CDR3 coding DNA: TGTGCCAGCACTCAGCAGGGAAGCACAGATACGCAGTATTTT.

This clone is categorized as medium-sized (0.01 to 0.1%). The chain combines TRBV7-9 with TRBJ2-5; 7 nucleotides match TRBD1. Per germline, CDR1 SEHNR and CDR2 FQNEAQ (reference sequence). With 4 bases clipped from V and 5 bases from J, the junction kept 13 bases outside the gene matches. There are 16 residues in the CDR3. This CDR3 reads CASSSNQGENTETQYF. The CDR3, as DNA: TGTGCCAGCAGCTCTAACCAGGGGGAAAACACGGAGACCCAGTACTTC. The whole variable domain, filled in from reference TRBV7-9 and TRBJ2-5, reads DTGVSQNPRHKITKRGQNVTFRCDPISEHNRLYWYRQTLGQGPEFLTYFQNEAQLEKSRLLSDRFSAERPKGSFSTLEIQRTEQGDSAMYLCASSSNQGENTETQYFGPGTRLLVL.

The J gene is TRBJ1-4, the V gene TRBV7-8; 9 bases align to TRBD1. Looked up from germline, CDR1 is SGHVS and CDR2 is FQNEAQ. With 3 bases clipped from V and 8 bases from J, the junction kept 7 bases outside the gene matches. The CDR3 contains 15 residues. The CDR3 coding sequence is TGTGCCAGCAGCTTTTCCGGACAGGGGCGGGAAAAACTGTTTTTT. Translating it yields CASSFSGQGREKLFF.

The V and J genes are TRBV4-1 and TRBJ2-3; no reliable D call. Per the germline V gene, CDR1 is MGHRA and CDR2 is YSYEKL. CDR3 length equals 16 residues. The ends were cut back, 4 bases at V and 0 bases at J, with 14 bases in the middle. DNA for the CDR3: TGCGCCAGCAGCCCCCTTCAGGTTCTCAGCACAGATACGCAGTATTTT. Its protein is CASSPLQVLSTDTQYF.

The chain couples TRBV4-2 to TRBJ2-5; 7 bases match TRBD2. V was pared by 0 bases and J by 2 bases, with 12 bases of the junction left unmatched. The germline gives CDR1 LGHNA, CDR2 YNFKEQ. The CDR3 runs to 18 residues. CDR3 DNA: TGTGCCAGCAGCCAAGACTTGTCGGGGGGACGCAATCAAGAGACCCAGTACTTC. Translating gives CASSQDLSGGRNQETQYF.

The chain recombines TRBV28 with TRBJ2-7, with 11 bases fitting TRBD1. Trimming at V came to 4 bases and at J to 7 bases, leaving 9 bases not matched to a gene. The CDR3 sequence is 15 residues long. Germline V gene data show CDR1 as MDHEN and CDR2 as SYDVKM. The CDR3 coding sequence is TGTGCCAGCAGTTACGGGACAGGGGGGGTACGTGAGCAGTACTTC. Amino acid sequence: CASSYGTGGVREQYF.

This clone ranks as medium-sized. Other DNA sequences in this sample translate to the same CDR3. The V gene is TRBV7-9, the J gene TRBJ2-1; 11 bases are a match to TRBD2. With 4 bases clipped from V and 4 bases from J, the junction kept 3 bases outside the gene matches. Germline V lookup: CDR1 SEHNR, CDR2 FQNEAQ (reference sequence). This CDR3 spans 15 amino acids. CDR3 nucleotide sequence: TGTGCCAGCAGCTCGGGACTAGCGGAATACAATGAGCAGTTCTTC. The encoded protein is CASSSGLAEYNEQFF. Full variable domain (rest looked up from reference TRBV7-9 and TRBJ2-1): DTGVSQNPRHKITKRGQNVTFRCDPISEHNRLYWYRQTLGQGPEFLTYFQNEAQLEKSRLLSDRFSAERPKGSFSTLEIQRTEQGDSAMYLCASSSGLAEYNEQFFGPGTRLTVL.

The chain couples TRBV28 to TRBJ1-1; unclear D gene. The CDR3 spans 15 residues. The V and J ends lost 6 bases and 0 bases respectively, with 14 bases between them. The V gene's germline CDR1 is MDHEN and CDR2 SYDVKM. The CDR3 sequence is CASRDGRILNTEAFF. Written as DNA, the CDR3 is TGTGCCAGCAGGGATGGGAGGATCTTGAACACTGAAGCTTTCTTT.

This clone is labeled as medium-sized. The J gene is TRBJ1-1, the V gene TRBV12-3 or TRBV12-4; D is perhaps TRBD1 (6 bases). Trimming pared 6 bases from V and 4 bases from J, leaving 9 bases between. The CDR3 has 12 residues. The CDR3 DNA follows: TGTGCCAGCAGGGACAGCAGCACTGAAGCTTTCTTT. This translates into CASRDSSTEAFF.